This T cell receptor beta chain emerged from a study of blood T cells in healthy people across ages. In its sample, this clonotype was seen a few times. Alongside a J-beta primer mix, a sample-barcoded 5' primer served in a second PCR lasting about 6 to 11 cycles. A template-switch adaptor containing 12 random nucleotides labeled each cDNA molecule. Each CDR3 protein is one row after TCRdb ran MiXCR on the 5' RACE reads. The repertoire holds about 800,000 distinct CDR3 sequences, with around a quarter as singletons. V lost 5 bases and J 4 bases, leaving 14 bases between the germline ends. The CDR3 loop spans 14 amino acids. These data also formed part of another study, on T cells of mothers and their children.

This clonotype originated in a boy aged 5 to 17 in good health. Sequencing was performed on blood. V usage is TRBV12-3 or TRBV12-4 and J usage is TRBJ2-5, with D tentatively TRBD1 (6 bases). The CDR3 is CASSPRDIAETQYF. The CDR3 nucleotides read TGTGCCAGCAGTCCCCGGGACATCGCAGAGACCCAGTACTTC.